The subject of this entry is one T cell receptor beta chain. Use of 60 Vbeta and 13 Jbeta primers characterized the PCR. Clones were read by immunoSEQ multiplex PCR, and TCRdb kept only the in-frame ones, dropping some. The sample yields about 210,000 clones, 82% seen once. The data stem from a study of cytomegalovirus exposure and HLA in healthy donors. V lost 0 bases, J lost 6 bases, and 11 bases lay in between. This CDR3 region has 14 residues. The germline V gene has CDR1 SQVTM and CDR2 ANQGSEA. The rearrangement uses TRBV29-1 and TRBJ2-2; tentatively, D is TRBD2 (6 bases). Sequencing input: PBMCs. The sequence was collected from a man aged 35 to 55 in good health and CMV-seropositive. The CDR3 loop reads CSVEDGGTAGELFF. CDR3 nucleotides: TGCAGCGTTGAAGATGGGGGGACGGCCGGGGAGCTGTTTTTT.